Shown below are 3 T cell receptor beta chains from a single sample sequenced in a study of early T cells in non-severe SARS-CoV-2 infection. TCRdb passed the 5' RACE reads through MiXCR, listing each CDR3 protein once. The data contain 29,000 or so distinct CDR3 sequences, more than 3.5% of them seen just once; the ten biggest clones take up about 5.7%. Sequencing was carried out using whole blood. The source of these receptors is an adult who was a healthcare worker with PCR-confirmed SARS-CoV-2 infection or an uninfected control (not recorded which).

This clonotype was seen at least ten times. The V and J genes are TRBV5-4 and TRBJ2-2, with a possible D match to TRBD2 (6 bases). V dropped 3 bases and J dropped 3 bases, with 18 bases sitting between them. This CDR3 contains 17 residues. Germline lookup yields CDR1 SGHNT and CDR2 YYREEE (reference sequence). CDR3 protein: CASSSPLAWGDTGELFF. In nucleotides, the CDR3 is TGTGCCAGCAGCTCCCCGCTAGCGTGGGGGGACACCGGGGAGCTGTTTTTT. The full variable domain, its missing parts supplied by reference TRBV5-4 and TRBJ2-2, is ETGVTQSPTHLIKTRGQQVTLRCSSQSGHNTVSWYQQALGQGPQFIFQYYREEENGRGNFPPRFSGLQFPNYSSELNVNALELDDSALYLCASSSPLAWGDTGELFFGEGSRLTVL.

This clonotype was seen ten or more times. The chain joins TRBV11-2 to TRBJ2-7; D remains unclear. CDR3 length equals 11 residues. Germline CDR1 SGHAT, CDR2 FQNNGV. Trimming pared 1 base from V and 5 bases from J, leaving 3 bases between. The CDR3 reads CASSLVDEQYF. DNA for the CDR3: TGTGCCAGCAGCTTAGTAGACGAGCAGTACTTC. The entire variable domain, with the rest obtained from reference TRBV11-2 and TRBJ2-7, is as follows: EAGVAQSPRYKIIEKRQSVAFWCNPISGHATLYWYQQILGQGPKLLIQFQNNGVVDDSQLPKDRFSAERLKGVDSTLKIQPAKLEDSAVYLCASSLVDEQYFGPGTRLTVT.

This clonotype was picked up many times. This chain links TRBV29-1 with TRBJ2-3; D uncertain. The V gene lost 3 bases and the J gene lost 5 bases, with 3 bases spanning the gap. Per germline, CDR1 SQVTM and CDR2 ANQGSEA. CDR3 size: 10 residues. CDR3 sequence reads: CSVDEDTQYF. The CDR3 nucleotides are TGCAGCGTTGATGAAGATACGCAGTATTTT.